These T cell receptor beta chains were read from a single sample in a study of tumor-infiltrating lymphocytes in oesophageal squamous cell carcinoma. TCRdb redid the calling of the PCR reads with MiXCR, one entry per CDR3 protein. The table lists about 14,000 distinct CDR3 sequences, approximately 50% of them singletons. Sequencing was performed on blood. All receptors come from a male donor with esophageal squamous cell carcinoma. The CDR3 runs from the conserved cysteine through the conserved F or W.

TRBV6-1,CASREAATNEKLFF
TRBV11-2,CASSRGLGANEQFF
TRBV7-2,CASSFTSGSGNEQFF
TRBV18,CASSPPRAKNIQYF
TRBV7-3,CASSSQMNTEAFF
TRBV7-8,CASSLAGHTNQPQHF
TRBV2,CASSEGQGADTEAFF
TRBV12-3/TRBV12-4,CASSLMSLRAVLRF
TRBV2,CASQLLFNLNEQFF
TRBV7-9,CASSLSGEETQYF
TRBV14,CASSHPGGANEQFF
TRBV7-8,CASSSVRGGSRYNEQFF
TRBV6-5,CASSRELGRKFLPLHF
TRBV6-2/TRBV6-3,CASSQGNMNTEAFF
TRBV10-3,CAISDRGAETQYF
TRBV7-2,CASSLVNSQETQYF
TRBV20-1,CSASAYSSGGPRGEQYF
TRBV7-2,CASSLEFRVEEKLFF
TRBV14,CASSQDRGLGTDTQYF
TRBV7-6,CASSPTLGGTSGTETQYF
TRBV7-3,CASSLTPTGSQETQYF
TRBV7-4,CASSLGGAQGAGGYTF
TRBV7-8,CASSSESRGNQPQHF
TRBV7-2,CASSLAAGEPYNEQYF
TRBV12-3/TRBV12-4,CASSPGPYEQYF
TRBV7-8,CASSLGEGRGTQYF
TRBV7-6,CASSLAQGLAEYNEQFF
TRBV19,CASSSDYGYTF
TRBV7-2,CASSLAQGASDGYTF
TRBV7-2,CASSLGYSNEQFF
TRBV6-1,CASREREGYEQFF
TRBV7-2,CASSTRTSGRYNEQFF
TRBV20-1,CSARDLRGAGTQYF
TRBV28,CASSFPRALSSGGYNEQFF
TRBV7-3,CASSWTSPSSYNEQFF
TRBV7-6,CASSLSGNHVRETQYF
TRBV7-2,CASSLEAIGGGTDTQYF
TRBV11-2,CASSLLGPHGQYF
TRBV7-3,CASSLTGGVADSPLHF
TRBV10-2,CASSDSGTAYEQYF
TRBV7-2,CASSLGDPGAKNIQYF
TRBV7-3,CASSLGGAADTQYF
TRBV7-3,CASSLRPSGGVGNEQFF
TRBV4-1,CASSRPGQSGNYGYTF
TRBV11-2,CASSLRGLGNEQFF
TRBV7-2,CASSLAGTGGTDTQYF
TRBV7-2,CASRLSGSGTDTQYF
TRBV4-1,CASSQWTGGETQYF
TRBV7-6,CASSLGGGAETQYF
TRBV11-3,CASSTTGVTGELFF
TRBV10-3,CAISESLSGRAIRKEQYF
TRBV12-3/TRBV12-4,CASSLEQNTEAFF
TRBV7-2,CASSRGLAGGSEQFF